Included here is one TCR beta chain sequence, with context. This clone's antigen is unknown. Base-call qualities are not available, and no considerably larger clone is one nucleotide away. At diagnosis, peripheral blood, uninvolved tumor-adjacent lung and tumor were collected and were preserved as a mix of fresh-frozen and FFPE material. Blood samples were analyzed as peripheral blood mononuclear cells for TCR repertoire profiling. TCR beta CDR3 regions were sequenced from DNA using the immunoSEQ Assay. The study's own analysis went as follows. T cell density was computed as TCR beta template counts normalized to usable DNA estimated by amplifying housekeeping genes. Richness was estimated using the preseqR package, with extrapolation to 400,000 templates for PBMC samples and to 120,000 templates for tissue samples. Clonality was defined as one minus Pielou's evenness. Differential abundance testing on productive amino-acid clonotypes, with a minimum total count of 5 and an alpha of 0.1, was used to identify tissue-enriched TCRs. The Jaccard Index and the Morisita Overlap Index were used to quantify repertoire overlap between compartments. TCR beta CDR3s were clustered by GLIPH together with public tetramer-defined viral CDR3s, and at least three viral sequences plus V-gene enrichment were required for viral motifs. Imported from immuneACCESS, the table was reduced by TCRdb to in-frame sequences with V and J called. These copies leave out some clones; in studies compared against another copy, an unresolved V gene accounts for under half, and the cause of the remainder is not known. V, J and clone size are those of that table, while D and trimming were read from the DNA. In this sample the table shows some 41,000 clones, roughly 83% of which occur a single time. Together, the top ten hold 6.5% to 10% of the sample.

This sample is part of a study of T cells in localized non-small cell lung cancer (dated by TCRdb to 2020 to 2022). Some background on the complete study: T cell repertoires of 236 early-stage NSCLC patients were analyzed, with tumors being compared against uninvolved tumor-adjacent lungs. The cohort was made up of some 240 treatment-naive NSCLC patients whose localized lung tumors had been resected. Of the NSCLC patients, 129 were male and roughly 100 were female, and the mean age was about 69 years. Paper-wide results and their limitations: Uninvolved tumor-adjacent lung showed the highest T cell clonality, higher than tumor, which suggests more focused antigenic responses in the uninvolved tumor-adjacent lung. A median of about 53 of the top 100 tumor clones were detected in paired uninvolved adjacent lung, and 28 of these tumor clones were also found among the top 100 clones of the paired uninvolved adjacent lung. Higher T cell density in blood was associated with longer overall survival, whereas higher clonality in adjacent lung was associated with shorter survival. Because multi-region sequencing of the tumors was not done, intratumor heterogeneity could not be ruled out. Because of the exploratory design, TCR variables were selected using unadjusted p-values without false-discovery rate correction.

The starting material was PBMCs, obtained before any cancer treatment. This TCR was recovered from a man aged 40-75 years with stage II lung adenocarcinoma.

Here is the DNA: TGTGCCACCAGCAGAGACCGGGACACCCGGCAGTATTTT. This gives the protein CATSRDRDTRQYF. This chain is built from TRBV15 and TRBJ2-3; the D gene is perhaps TRBD1, on 6 matching bases. V is reduced by 0 bases and J by 11 bases, leaving a spacing of 12 bases between them. From the cysteine through the phenylalanine, the CDR3 covers 13 amino acids. Only CDR3 DNA remains: 39 bases, in frame from the first base. From a lookup of the germline V gene (reference sequence), CDR1 and CDR2 are LNHNV and YYDKDF.